The source of this T cell receptor (beta chain) is a study of T cell repertoires in cytomegalovirus infection. TCRdb redid the calling of the reads with MiXCR, one entry per CDR3 protein. The sample includes under 600,000 distinct CDR3 sequences, 16% seen only once; the top ten take around 25%. Study-level results: Based on cumulative public TCR beta family frequency, carriers of CMV plus the relevant HLA were identified. Ex vivo, HLA-C-restricted CMV-specific TCR beta clonotypes prevailed over the rest of the response.

Points on this clonotype: Its specificity is not known.

The sequencing sample was made of CD8+ T cells from PBMCs. This clonotype originated in a human donor in good health (CMV status not recorded). Some clones in this sample may be carry-over from other donors' samples.

This chain's CDR3 is CASSFAGTIPYEQYF. The CDR3 nucleotides read TGTGCCAGCAGCTTCGCCGGGACCATTCCCTACGAGCAGTACTTC. The chain carries TRBV11-2 and TRBJ2-7, with D tentatively TRBD1 or TRBD2 (5 bases each). Looked up from germline, CDR1 is SGHAT and CDR2 is FQNNGV. Trimming pared 3 bases from V and 2 bases from J, leaving 14 bases between. CDR3 length equals 15 residues. Complete variable domain (other parts from reference TRBV11-2 and TRBJ2-7): EAGVAQSPRYKIIEKRQSVAFWCNPISGHATLYWYQQILGQGPKLLIQFQNNGVVDDSQLPKDRFSAERLKGVDSTLKIQPAKLEDSAVYLCASSFAGTIPYEQYFGPGTRLTVT.